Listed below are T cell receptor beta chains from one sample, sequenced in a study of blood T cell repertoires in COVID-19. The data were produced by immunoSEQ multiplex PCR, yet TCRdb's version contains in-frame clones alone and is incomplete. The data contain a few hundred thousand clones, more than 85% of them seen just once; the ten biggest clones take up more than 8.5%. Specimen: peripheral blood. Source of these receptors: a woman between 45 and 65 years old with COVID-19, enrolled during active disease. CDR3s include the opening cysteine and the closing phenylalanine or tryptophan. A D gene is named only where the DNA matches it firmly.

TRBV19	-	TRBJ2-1	TGTGCCAGTAGTATGGGGGGTTACGGTGAGCAGTTCTTC	CASSMGGYGEQFF
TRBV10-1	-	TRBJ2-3	TGCGCCAGCAGTGAGTCTAGGTGGGAGGATACGCAGTATTTT	CASSESRWEDTQYF
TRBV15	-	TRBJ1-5	TGTGCCACCAGCAGAGAAGGGAGGGGAAGCAATCAGCCCCAGCATTTT	CATSREGRGSNQPQHF
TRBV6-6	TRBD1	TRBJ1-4	TGTGCCAGCATCCAAGCCGGGACAGGGGTCGAAAAACTGTTTTTT	CASIQAGTGVEKLFF
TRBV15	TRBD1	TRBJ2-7	TGTGCCACCAGCAGAAGCCGGGACAGGTCCTACGAGCAGTACTTC	CATSRSRDRSYEQYF
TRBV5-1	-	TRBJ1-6	TGCGCCAGCAGCTTCGGGGACTCGACTTCACCCCTCCACTTT	CASSFGDSTSPLHF
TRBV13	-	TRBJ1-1	TGTGCCAGCAGCTTAGGGCCCGGAGGGACTGAAGCTTTCTTT	CASSLGPGGTEAFF
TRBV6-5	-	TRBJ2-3	TGTGCCAGCGGGGGGCTGGCGGGGGCAGATACGCAGTATTTT	CASGGLAGADTQYF
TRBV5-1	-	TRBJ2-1	TGCGCCAGCAGCTTGGGGCATCACTCCTACAATGAGCAGTTCTTC	CASSLGHHSYNEQFF
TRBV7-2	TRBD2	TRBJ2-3	TGTGCCAGCAGCCTCTCCCCTAGCGGGGGCACAGATACGCAGTATTTT	CASSLSPSGGTDTQYF
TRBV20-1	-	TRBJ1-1	TGCAGTGCTCAATTCGGGTTTGAAGCTTTCTTT	CSAQFGFEAFF
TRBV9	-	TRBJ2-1	TGTGCCAGCAGCGGGTCTGGCGGGCTTAACAATGAGCAGTTCTTC	CASSGSGGLNNEQFF
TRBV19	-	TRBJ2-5	TGTGCCAGTAGTATATCGGGACTCCAAGAGACCCAGTACTTC	CASSISGLQETQYF
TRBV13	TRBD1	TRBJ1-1	TGTGCCAGCAGCTTGGGGGGACAGGGGGACCCTGAAGCTTTCTTT	CASSLGGQGDPEAFF
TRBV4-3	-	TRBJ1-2	TGCGCCAGCAGCCAAGATCCCGGGAACACCTATGGCTACACCTTC	CASSQDPGNTYGYTF
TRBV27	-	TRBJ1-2	TGTGCCAGCAGTCCGAGGGTATTAGATGGCTACACCTTC	CASSPRVLDGYTF
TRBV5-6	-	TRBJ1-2	TGTGCCAGCAGCTTGGTGGGAGGTTATGGCTACACCTTC	CASSLVGGYGYTF
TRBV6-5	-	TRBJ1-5	TGTGCCAGCAGTTACCCCCCTCAGGGTAGCAATCAGCCCCAGCATTTT	CASSYPPQGSNQPQHF
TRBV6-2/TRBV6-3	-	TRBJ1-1	TGTGCCAGCAGTTCGGACTTTAACACTGAAGCTTTCTTT	CASSSDFNTEAFF
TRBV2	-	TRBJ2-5	TGTGCCAGCAGTGAAACCCTGCTGTTACAGGCTTTGGGAGAGACCCAGTACTTC	CASSETLLLQALGETQYF